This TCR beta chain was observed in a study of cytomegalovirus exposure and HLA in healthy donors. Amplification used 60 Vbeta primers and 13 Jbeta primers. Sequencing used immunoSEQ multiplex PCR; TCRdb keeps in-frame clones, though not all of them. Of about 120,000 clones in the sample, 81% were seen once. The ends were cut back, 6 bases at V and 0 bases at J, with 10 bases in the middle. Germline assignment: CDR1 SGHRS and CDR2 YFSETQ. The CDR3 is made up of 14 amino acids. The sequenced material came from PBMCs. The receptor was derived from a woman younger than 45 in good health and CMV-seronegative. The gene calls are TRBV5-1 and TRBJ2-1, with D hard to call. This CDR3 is CASMVLSSYNEQFF. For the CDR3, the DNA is TGCGCCAGCATGGTTTTGAGCTCCTACAATGAGCAGTTCTTC.